Listed below are T cell receptor beta chains from one sample, sequenced in a study of T cell responses to AZD1222 COVID-19 vaccine. The data were produced by immunoSEQ multiplex PCR, yet TCRdb's version contains in-frame clones alone and is incomplete. The sample yields about 110,000 clones, about 87% seen once. The sample was peripheral blood, taken on day 0 of AZD1222 vaccination. Source of these receptors: an adult in good health. CDR3s include the opening cysteine and the closing phenylalanine or tryptophan. The order of the fields is V gene, J gene, clone size, D gene, CDR3 DNA, CDR3 protein. The D gene is left open where the match is weak. Not every row has a clone size; where given, it reads once, few, many or a size class.

TRBV7-6,TRBJ1-1,-,-,TGTGCCAGCAGCTTAGCGGCAGGGAGCGGCACTGAAGCTTTCTTT,CASSLAAGSGTEAFF
TRBV6-5,TRBJ2-1,-,TRBD2,TGTGCCAGCACCTTGACTAGCGGGAGCTACAATGAGCAGTTCTTC,CASTLTSGSYNEQFF
TRBV5-4,TRBJ1-1,-,-,TGTGCCAGCAGCTTTGAGGTAATGAACACTGAAGCTTTCTTT,CASSFEVMNTEAFF
TRBV19,TRBJ1-2,-,-,TGTGCCAGTAGTGTTAGGACACAGGACTATGGCTACACCTTC,CASSVRTQDYGYTF
TRBV29-1,TRBJ2-3,-,TRBD2,TGCAGCGTTGAGACTAGCGGGTTGTCAGATACGCAGTATTTT,CSVETSGLSDTQYF
TRBV19,TRBJ2-7,-,-,TGTGCCAGTAACGATGGCGGGTTCTACGAGCAGTACTTC,CASNDGGFYEQYF
TRBV7-2,TRBJ1-2,-,TRBD1,TGTGCCAGCAGCTTAGTAAAGGGGGCGACGTATGGCTACACCTTC,CASSLVKGATYGYTF
TRBV9,TRBJ2-7,once,TRBD1,TGTGCCAGCAGCGAGGGGTCGGGACAGGTGGCGGAGCAGTACTTC,CASSEGSGQVAEQYF
TRBV19,TRBJ1-4,once,-,TGTGCCAGTACCCAAGGGGAGATTGAAAAACTGTTTTTT,CASTQGEIEKLFF
TRBV6-5,TRBJ1-5,once,TRBD1,TGTGCCATCCTCCGGGACAGGGGAGACCAGCCCCAGCATTTT,CAILRDRGDQPQHF
TRBV10-3,TRBJ1-5,-,TRBD1,TGTGCCATCAGTGAGTTCGGACAGGGGGCGAGGCAGCCCCAGCATTTT,CAISEFGQGARQPQHF
TRBV9,TRBJ2-3,once,-,TGTGCCAGCAGCGTCCGGCAGAGGACAGACACCAGCACAGATACGCAGTATTTT,CASSVRQRTDTSTDTQYF
TRBV25-1,TRBJ1-2,-,-,TGTGCCAGCAGTGGGCAGGGGAACTATGGCTACACCTTC,CASSGQGNYGYTF
TRBV27,TRBJ2-7,-,-,TGTGCCAGCAGTTGGGGGGACAGCAACTACGAGCAGTACTTC,CASSWGDSNYEQYF
TRBV27,TRBJ2-1,-,-,TGTGCCAGCAGTTTTCGGCAGGGAACCTACAATGAGCAGTTCTTC,CASSFRQGTYNEQFF
TRBV11-2,TRBJ1-2,-,-,TGTGCCAGCAGCTCCGCTGGAGGCGTCTATGGCTACACCTTC,CASSSAGGVYGYTF
TRBV5-5,TRBJ1-4,-,-,TGTGCCAGCAGCCGTCCTCCGGGAGAACTGTTTTTT,CASSRPPGELFF
TRBV12-3/TRBV12-4,TRBJ1-1,-,-,TGTGCCAGCAATTCAGGGACGGGGACAGAAGCTTTCTTT,CASNSGTGTEAFF
TRBV19,TRBJ2-7,-,TRBD2,TGTGCCAGTAGTGATTGGACTAGCGGCACCTACGAGCAGTACTTC,CASSDWTSGTYEQYF
TRBV6-6,TRBJ2-7,-,-,TGTGCCAGCAGTTACACCGCAAGGGCCCCCTACGAGCAGTACTTC,CASSYTARAPYEQYF
TRBV5-1,TRBJ1-1,-,-,TGCGCCAGCAGCTCTAGGACTGAAGCTTTCTTT,CASSSRTEAFF
TRBV5-5,TRBJ2-1,once,TRBD2,TGTGCCAGCAGCCGGCCCACCGGGACTAGCGGGGGTCGGCAGTTCTTC,CASSRPTGTSGGRQFF
TRBV19,TRBJ1-1,-,-,TGTGCCAGTAGTATCCGGGACTACCACCCTGAAGCTTTCTTT,CASSIRDYHPEAFF
TRBV27,TRBJ1-1,once,-,TGTGCCAGCAGTCTAGGACTATCCTTCGAAGCTTTCTTT,CASSLGLSFEAFF
TRBV19,TRBJ1-5,-,-,TGTGCCAGTAGTTCCCCTCGCAATCAGCCCCAGCATTTT,CASSSPRNQPQHF
TRBV12-5,TRBJ2-1,-,-,TGTGCTAGTGGTGGGTGGTATGAGCAGTTCTTC,CASGGWYEQFF
TRBV6-1,TRBJ1-2,-,-,TGTGCCAGCAGTGAAGTGGAGGGGACGGGCTACACCTTC,CASSEVEGTGYTF
TRBV18,TRBJ1-5,-,-,TGTGCCAGCTCGTTACAAAGTCGCAATCAGCCCCAGCATTTT,CASSLQSRNQPQHF
TRBV3-1/TRBV3-2,TRBJ1-3,-,-,TGTGCCAGCAGCCCCGACATAGGTGGAAACACCATATATTTT,CASSPDIGGNTIYF
TRBV11-2,TRBJ2-7,-,-,TGTGCCAGCAGCTTAGGAGGCGTTGGTGGCTACGAGCAGTACTTC,CASSLGGVGGYEQYF
TRBV10-1,TRBJ2-2,-,TRBD2,TGCGCCAGCAGTGAGACTCCCGGGACTAGCGGGAGGGCCAACGGGGAGCTGTTTTTT,CASSETPGTSGRANGELFF
TRBV9,TRBJ2-2,-,TRBD2,TGTGCCAGCAGCGAGGGGGGGACTAGCGGGAGTCCCGGGGAGCTGTTTTTT,CASSEGGTSGSPGELFF
TRBV19,TRBJ1-6,once,-,TGTGCCAGTAGTCCAACCAATTCACCCCTCCACTTT,CASSPTNSPLHF
TRBV9,TRBJ2-3,-,TRBD2,TGTGCCAGCAGCGGCGGACTAGCGGGAGGCAACACAGATACGCAGTATTTT,CASSGGLAGGNTDTQYF
TRBV5-1,TRBJ1-4,-,-,TGCGCCAGCAGCTCGGGGGTCAGCAGCGGCGAAAAACTGTTTTTT,CASSSGVSSGEKLFF
TRBV15,TRBJ1-5,-,-,TGTGCCACCAGCGGTGACAGGAATAGCAATCAGCCCCAGCATTTT,CATSGDRNSNQPQHF
TRBV11-2,TRBJ2-7,-,-,TGTGCCAGCAGCTTAGGTGACAGGTCCTACGAGCAGTACTTC,CASSLGDRSYEQYF
TRBV28,TRBJ2-1,-,-,TGTGCCAGCAGTTTTTACAGGGGGAGGGATGAGCAGTTCTTC,CASSFYRGRDEQFF
TRBV20-1,TRBJ2-5,-,-,TGCAGTGCTAGACCGGAAGAGACCCAGTACTTC,CSARPEETQYF
TRBV5-8,TRBJ1-1,-,-,TGTGCCAGCAGTCCGGGCTCGGACACTGAAGCTTTCTTT,CASSPGSDTEAFF
TRBV5-1,TRBJ1-4,-,-,TGCGCCAGCAGCTTGGAAGGCAGGGCCAGGACTAATGAAAAACTGTTTTTT,CASSLEGRARTNEKLFF
TRBV10-3,TRBJ1-3,-,TRBD1,TGTGCCATCAGTGAGTCGGGGACAGGGCTAAGGTCTGGAAACACCATATATTTT,CAISESGTGLRSGNTIYF
TRBV12-3/TRBV12-4,TRBJ1-2,-,-,TGTGCCAGCAGTTTGTCCCGATGGGGCTACACCTTC,CASSLSRWGYTF
TRBV11-1,TRBJ2-2,once,-,TGTGCCAGCAGCTTTTTGGGGGTGGGCTACACCGGGGAGCTGTTTTTT,CASSFLGVGYTGELFF
TRBV19,TRBJ2-3,once,-,TGTGCCAGTATGGTTGGTAGCGGAGATACGCAGTATTTT,CASMVGSGDTQYF
TRBV20-1,TRBJ1-2,-,TRBD1,TGCAGTCCGGGACAGGGGGCTGGCTACACCTTC,CSPGQGAGYTF
TRBV11-3,TRBJ1-5,-,-,TGTGCCAGCAGCTTAGGCCGATATCCGACAGTTGATAGCAATCAGCCCCAGCATTTT,CASSLGRYPTVDSNQPQHF
TRBV5-1,TRBJ1-3,-,-,TGCGCCAGCGCCGGAGGAAACACCATATATTTT,CASAGGNTIYF
TRBV10-2,TRBJ1-5,-,-,TGCGCCAGCAGTGAGGCCAGGGCAACGGTGGTCAATCAGCCCCAGCATTTT,CASSEARATVVNQPQHF
TRBV2,TRBJ2-5,-,-,TGTGCCAGCAGTTCAGGAAACCAACAAGAGACCCAGTACTTC,CASSSGNQQETQYF
TRBV5-6,TRBJ1-2,-,-,TGTGCCAGCAGCCTAGGCGGGGGAAGTGGCTACACCTTC,CASSLGGGSGYTF
TRBV5-1,TRBJ1-1,-,-,TGCGCCAGCAGCTTGTCGGATCCAGGAACTGAAGCTTTCTTT,CASSLSDPGTEAFF
TRBV2,TRBJ1-1,-,-,TGTGCCAGCAGTGTGGGGGGAGGGATGAACACTGAAGCTTTCTTT,CASSVGGGMNTEAFF
TRBV5-1,TRBJ2-7,once,-,TGCGCCAGCGGCGCCACGGGCTACGAGCAGTACTTC,CASGATGYEQYF
TRBV5-6,TRBJ2-4,-,-,TGTGCCAGCAGCTTGGGCTTAGCCAAAAACATTCAGTACTTC,CASSLGLAKNIQYF
TRBV6-5,TRBJ2-7,-,-,TGTGCCAGCACCAACGGTTCCCTTCTCGAGCAGTACTTC,CASTNGSLLEQYF